Each of the 7 T cell receptor beta chains below was sequenced from the same sample in a study of Graves' ophthalmopathy and Graves' hyperthyroidism. The authors amplified TCR beta CDR3 regions, and they did so from RNA transcripts for repertoire sequencing. The first round was an RT-PCR with HTBI primers, and the second round was a multiplex PCR. MiXCR, run by TCRdb on the multiplex PCR reads, gives a single entry per CDR3 protein. The data show roughly 1.1 million distinct CDR3 sequences, with 36% seen just once and 11% held by the top ten. The sample taken for sequencing was peripheral blood or thyroid tissue (not recorded which). The receptor source for this set is an adult man with Graves' hyperthyroidism.

Many counts were recorded for this clonotype. The V gene is TRBV7-9, the J gene TRBJ1-5, with D tentatively TRBD1 (6 bases). V was pared by 5 bases and J by 3 bases, with 14 bases between. The CDR3 extends over 15 amino acids. Germline-derived CDR1 and CDR2 are SEHNR and FQNEAQ (reference sequence). CDR3 DNA: TGTGCCAGCAGCCATAGCGGGGGGCCCAATCAGCCCCAGCATTTT. Translation gives CASSHSGGPNQPQHF.

The chain uses TRBV7-2 and TRBJ2-2; D gene unclear. The V gene's germline CDR1 is SGHTA and CDR2 FQGNSA. The V end was cut by 3 bases, the J end by 5 bases, with 10 bases between. The CDR3 has 14 amino acids. The CDR3 nucleotides are TGTGCCAGCAGCTTCCAGACATCTACCGGGGAGCTGTTTTTT. This encodes CASSFQTSTGELFF.

The chain employs TRBV14 and TRBJ2-5; D gene unclear. Germline assignment: CDR1 SGHDN and CDR2 FVKESK. This CDR3 has 13 residues. The V gene lost 3 bases and the J gene lost 12 bases, with 17 bases spanning the gap. CDR3 DNA: TGTGCCAGCAGCCATTTCCGACCCCAGTCGGAGTACTTC. The encoded protein is CASSHFRPQSEYF.

This clonotype was seen many times. V and J are TRBV11-2 and TRBJ2-5, with D possibly matching TRBD1 (6 bases). Trimming cost V 6 bases and J 0 bases, with 14 bases left between them. The CDR3 has 15 residues. The germline CDR1 and CDR2 sequences are SGHAT and FQNNGV. CDR3 coding DNA: TGTGCCAGCAGAACCCCGGGACAACACCAAGAGACCCAGTACTTC. Protein product: CASRTPGQHQETQYF.

This clonotype was counted many times. CDR3 in DNA: TGTGCCAGCAGCGTAGAGTGGACCGTCACGAACACCGGGGAGCTGTTTTTT. Translated: CASSVEWTVTNTGELFF. The rearrangement joins TRBV9 to TRBJ2-2; the D is unclear. The CDR3 covers 17 residues. V was cut by 0 bases and J by 0 bases, with 12 bases left in between. Germline V lookup: CDR1 SGDLS, CDR2 YYNGEE.

The chain couples TRBV5-1 to TRBJ1-1, with 12 nucleotides matching TRBD1. The CDR3 covers 15 residues. Looked up from germline, CDR1 is SGHRS and CDR2 is YFSETQ. Germline trimming cut 3 bases from V and 4 bases from J; bases unmatched to any gene: 4. CDR3 in DNA: TGCGCCAGCAGCTGGGGGGGACAGGGGGCCACTGAAGCTTTCTTT. It is translated as CASSWGGQGATEAFF.

This clonotype was counted many times. The gene calls are TRBV20-1 and TRBJ2-5; D call uncertain. This CDR3 contains 14 residues. Germline CDR1 DFQATT, CDR2 SNEGSKA (reference sequence). Trimming shortened V by 2 bases and J by 2 bases, and 12 bases separated the two germline ends. CDR3 region: CSARRPVIQETQYF. The CDR3 DNA reads as TGCAGTGCTAGACGTCCAGTAATACAAGAGACCCAGTACTTC.